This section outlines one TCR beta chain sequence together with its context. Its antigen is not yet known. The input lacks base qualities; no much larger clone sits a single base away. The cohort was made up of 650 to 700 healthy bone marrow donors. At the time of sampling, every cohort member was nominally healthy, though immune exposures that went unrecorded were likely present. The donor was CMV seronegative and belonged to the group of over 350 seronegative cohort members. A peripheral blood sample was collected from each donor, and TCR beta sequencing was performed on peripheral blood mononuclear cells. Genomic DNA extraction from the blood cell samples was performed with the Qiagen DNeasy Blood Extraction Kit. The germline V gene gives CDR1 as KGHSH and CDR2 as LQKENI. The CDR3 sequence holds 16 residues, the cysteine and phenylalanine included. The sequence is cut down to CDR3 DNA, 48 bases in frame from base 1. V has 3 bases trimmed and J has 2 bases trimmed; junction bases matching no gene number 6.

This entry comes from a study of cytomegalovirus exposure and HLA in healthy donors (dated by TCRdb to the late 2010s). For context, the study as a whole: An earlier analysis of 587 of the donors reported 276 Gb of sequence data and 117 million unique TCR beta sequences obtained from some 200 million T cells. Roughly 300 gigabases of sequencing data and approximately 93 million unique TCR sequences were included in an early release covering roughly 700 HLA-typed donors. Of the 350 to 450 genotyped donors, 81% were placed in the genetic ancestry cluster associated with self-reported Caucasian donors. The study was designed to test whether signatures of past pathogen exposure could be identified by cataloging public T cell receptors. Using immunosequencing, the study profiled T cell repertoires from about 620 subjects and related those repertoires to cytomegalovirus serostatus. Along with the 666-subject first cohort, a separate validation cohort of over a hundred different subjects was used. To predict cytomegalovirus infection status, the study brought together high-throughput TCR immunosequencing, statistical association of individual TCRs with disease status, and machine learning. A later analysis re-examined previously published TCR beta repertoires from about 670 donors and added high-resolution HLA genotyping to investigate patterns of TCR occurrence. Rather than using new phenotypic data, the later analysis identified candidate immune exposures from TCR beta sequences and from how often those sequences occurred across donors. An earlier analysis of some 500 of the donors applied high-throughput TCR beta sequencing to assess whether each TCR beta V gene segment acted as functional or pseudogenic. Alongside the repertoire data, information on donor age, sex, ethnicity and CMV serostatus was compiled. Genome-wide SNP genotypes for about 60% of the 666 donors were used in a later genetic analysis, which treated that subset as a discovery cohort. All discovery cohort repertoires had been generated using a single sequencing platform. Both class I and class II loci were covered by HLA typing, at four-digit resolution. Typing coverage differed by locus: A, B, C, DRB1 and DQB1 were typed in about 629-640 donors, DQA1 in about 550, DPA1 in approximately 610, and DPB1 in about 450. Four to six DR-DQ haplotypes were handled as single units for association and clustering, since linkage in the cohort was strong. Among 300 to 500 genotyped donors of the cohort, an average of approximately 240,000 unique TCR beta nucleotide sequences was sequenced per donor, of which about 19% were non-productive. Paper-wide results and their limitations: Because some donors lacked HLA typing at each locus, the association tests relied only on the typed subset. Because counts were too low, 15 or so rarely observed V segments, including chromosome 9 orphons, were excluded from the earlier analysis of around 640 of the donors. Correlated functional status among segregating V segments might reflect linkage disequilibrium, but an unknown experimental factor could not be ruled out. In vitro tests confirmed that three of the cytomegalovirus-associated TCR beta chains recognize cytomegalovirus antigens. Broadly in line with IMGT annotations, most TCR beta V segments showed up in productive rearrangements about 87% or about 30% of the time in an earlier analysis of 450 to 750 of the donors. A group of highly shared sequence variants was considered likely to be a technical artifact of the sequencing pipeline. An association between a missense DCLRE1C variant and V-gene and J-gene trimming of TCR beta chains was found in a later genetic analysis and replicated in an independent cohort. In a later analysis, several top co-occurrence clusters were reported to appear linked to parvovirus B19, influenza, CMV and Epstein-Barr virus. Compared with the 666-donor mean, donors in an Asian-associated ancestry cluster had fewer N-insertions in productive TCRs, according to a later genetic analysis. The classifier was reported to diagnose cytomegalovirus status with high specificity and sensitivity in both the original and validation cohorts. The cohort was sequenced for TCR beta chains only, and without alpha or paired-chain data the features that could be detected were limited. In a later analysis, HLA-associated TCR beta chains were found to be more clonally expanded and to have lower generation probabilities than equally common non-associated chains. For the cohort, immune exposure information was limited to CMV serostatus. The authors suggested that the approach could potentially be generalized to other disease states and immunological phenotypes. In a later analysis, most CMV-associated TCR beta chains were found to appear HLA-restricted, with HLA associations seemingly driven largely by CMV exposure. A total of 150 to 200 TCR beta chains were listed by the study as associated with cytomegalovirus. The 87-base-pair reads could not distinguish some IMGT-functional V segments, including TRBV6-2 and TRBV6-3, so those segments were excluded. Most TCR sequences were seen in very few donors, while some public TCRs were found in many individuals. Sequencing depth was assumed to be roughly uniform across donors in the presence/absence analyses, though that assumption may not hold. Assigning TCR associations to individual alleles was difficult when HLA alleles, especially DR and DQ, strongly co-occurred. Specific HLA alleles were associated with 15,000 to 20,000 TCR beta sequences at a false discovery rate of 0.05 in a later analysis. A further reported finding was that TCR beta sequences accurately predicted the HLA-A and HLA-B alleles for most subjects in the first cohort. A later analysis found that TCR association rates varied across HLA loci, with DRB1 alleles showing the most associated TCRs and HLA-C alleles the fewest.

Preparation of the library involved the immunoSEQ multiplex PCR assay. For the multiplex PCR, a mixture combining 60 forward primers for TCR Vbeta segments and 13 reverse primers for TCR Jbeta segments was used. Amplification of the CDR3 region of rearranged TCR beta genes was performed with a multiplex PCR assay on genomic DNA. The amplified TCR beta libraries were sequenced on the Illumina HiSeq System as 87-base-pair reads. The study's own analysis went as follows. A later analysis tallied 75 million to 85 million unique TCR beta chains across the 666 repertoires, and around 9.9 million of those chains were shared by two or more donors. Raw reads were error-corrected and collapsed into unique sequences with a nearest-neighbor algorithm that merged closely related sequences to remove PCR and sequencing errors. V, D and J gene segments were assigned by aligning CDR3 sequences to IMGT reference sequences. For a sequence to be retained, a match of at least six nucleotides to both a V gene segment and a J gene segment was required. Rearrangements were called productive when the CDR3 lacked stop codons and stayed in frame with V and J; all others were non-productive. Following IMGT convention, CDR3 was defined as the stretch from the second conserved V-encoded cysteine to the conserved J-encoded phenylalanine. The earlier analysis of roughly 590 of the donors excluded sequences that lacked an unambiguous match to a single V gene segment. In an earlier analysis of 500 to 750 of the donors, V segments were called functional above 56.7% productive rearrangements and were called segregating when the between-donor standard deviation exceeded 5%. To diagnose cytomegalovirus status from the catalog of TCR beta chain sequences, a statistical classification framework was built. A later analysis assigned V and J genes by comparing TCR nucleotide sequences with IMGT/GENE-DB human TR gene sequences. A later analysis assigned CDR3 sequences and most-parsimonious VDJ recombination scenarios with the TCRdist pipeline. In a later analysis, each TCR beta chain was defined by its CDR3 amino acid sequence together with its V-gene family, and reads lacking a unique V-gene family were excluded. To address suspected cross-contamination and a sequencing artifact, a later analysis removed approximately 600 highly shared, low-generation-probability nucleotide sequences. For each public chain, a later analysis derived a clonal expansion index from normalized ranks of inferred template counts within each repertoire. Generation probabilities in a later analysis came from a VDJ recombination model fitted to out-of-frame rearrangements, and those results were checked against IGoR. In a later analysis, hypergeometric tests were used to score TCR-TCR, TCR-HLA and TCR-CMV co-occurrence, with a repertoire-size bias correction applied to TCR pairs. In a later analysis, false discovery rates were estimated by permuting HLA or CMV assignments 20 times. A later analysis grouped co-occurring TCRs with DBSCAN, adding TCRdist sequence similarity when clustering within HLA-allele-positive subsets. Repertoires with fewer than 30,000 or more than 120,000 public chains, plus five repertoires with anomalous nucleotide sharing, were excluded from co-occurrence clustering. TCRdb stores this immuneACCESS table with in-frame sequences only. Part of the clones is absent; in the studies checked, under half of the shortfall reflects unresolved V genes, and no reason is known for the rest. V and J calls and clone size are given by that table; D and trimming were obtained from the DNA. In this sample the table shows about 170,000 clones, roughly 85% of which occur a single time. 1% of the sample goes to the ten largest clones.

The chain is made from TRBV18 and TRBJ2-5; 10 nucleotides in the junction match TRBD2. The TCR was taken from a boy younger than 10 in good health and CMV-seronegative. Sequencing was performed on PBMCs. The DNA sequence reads TGTGCCAGCTCACCCCTAATACTAGCGGGGCAAGAGACCCAGTACTTC. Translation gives CASSPLILAGQETQYF.